Described below is a single T cell receptor beta chain sequence and its context. These data belong to a study of radiation and T cells in renal cell carcinoma. Indicated time point: baseline pretreatment blood. The treatment denotes: 15 Gy SBRT to primary tumor, nephrectomy 4 weeks later. Sequencing was performed with immunoSEQ multiplex PCR; in TCRdb, only in-frame clones are kept and a portion is missing. The sample consists of 140,000 or so clones, approximately 90% of them appearing once. The sequence was obtained from a woman aged 50 to 65 with renal cell carcinoma. The sample was blood, taken from a patient whose treatment included radiotherapy and nephrectomy.

The CDR3 nucleotides read TGTGCCAGCAGCTTTACTCTGGGACTAGCGGGGGGCCATGAGCAGTTCTTC. Protein: CASSFTLGLAGGHEQFF. V gene TRBV7-2 combines with J gene TRBJ2-1; 15 positions match TRBD2. This CDR3 spans 17 amino acids. V lost 3 bases and J lost 8; bases outside the gene matches: 8. Germline loops: CDR1 SGHTA, CDR2 FQGNSA.